This T cell receptor (beta chain) was profiled in a study of cytomegalovirus exposure and HLA in healthy donors. Study summary: For the 300 to 400 genotyped donors, approximately 83% fell within the Caucasian-associated ancestry cluster.

For this clone: What it binds is unknown.

13 Jbeta primers and 60 Vbeta primers were used for the PCR. Sequencing used immunoSEQ multiplex PCR; TCRdb keeps in-frame clones, though not all of them. This table lists approximately 92,000 clones. The V end was cut by 1 base, the J end by 3 bases, with 7 bases between. There are 13 residues in the CDR3. Per germline, CDR1 SGHAT and CDR2 FQNNGV. General observations from the study: Later on, an analysis found that several of the most significant clusters appeared to be linked to common viral pathogens, which included parvovirus B19. Researchers reported that a few CMV-associated chains were confirmed in vitro as CMV antigen-specific. There were 150 or so TCR beta chains listed as cytomegalovirus-associated.

The V gene is TRBV11-2, the J gene TRBJ2-7, with D unclear. This clonotype was obtained from a woman younger than 45 in good health and CMV-seronegative. The specimen was PBMCs. CDR3 protein: CASSLAPGYEQYF. CDR3 bases: TGTGCCAGCAGCTTAGCCCCAGGCTACGAGCAGTACTTC.